This T cell receptor (beta chain) emerged from a study of T cell changes during pregnancy in multiple sclerosis (dated by TCRdb to the late 2010s). About the full investigation: In women with multiple sclerosis, the researchers looked at how the T cell repertoire shifted as pregnancy progressed.

This clone appeared a single time. Its antigen has not been determined. No much larger clone is present one base from it, and per-base qualities are unavailable. Receptor amplification or capture employed the immunoSEQ multiplex PCR assay. TCRdb provides this immuneACCESS table in a form limited to in-frame rearrangements. Some clones are lacking; in checked studies, under half of them reflect an unresolved V gene, and why the rest are absent is not known. In this sample the table shows approximately 50,000 clones, approximately 93% of which occur a single time. 0.31% of the sample rests with the top ten. The source material was CD4+ T cells from peripheral blood mononuclear cells, sampled in the third trimester of pregnancy. The sequence came from a female donor with multiple sclerosis, enrolled in a pregnancy study.

The CDR3 reads CASSLPGNDYTF. The DNA reads TGTGCCAGCAGTTTACCAGGGAACGACTACACCTTC. The rearranged segments are TRBV28 and TRBJ1-2, with TRBD1 perhaps the D gene, on 5 matching bases. The CDR3 sequence holds 12 residues, the cysteine and phenylalanine included. This entry keeps only the CDR3 DNA: 36 bases, framed from base 1. Per the germline V gene, MDHEN is the CDR1 and SYDVKM is the CDR2. V loses 2 bases of germline sequence and J loses 10 bases, and the interval between the two ends is 11 bases.